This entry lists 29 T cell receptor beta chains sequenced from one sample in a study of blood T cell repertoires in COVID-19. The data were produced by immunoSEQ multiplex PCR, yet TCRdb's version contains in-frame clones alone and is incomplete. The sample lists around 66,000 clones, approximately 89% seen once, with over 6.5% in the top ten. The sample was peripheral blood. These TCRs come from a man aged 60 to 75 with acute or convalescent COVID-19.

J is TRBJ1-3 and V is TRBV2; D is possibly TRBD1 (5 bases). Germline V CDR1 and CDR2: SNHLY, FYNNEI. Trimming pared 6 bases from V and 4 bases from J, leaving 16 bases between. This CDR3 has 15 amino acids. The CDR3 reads CASSAPGGAGNTIYF. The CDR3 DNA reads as TGTGCCAGCAGCGCTCCGGGAGGGGCCGGAAACACCATATATTTT.

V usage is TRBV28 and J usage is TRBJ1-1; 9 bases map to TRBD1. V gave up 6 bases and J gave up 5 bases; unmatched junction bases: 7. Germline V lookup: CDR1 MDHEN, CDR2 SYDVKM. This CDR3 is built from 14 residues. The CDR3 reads CASRYRGLRTEAFF. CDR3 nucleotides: TGTGCCAGCAGGTACAGGGGGCTGAGGACTGAAGCTTTCTTT.

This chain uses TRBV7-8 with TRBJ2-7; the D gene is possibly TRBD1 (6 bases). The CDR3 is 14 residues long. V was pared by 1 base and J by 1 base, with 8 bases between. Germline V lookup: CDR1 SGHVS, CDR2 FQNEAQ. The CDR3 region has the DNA TGTGCCAGCAGCTTAGTGACAGGATCCTACGAGCAGTACTTC. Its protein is CASSLVTGSYEQYF.

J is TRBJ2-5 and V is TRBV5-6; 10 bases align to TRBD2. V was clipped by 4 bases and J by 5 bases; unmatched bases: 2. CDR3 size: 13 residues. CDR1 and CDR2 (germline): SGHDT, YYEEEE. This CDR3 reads CASSELAGETQYF. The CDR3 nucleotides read TGTGCCAGCAGCGAACTAGCGGGGGAGACCCAGTACTTC. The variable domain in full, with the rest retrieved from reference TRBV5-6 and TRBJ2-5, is DAGVTQSPTHLIKTRGQQVTLRCSPKSGHDTVSWYQQALGQGPQFIFQYYEEEERQRGNFPDRFSGHQFPNYSSELNVNALLLGDSALYLCASSELAGETQYFGPGTRLLVL.

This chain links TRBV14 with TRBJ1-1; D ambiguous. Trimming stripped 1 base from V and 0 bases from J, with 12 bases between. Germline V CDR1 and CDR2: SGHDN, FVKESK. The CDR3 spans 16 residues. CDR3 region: CASSQAEGEMNTEAFF. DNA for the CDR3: TGTGCCAGCAGCCAAGCGGAGGGAGAAATGAACACTGAAGCTTTCTTT. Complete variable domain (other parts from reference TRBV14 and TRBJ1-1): EAGVTQFPSHSVIEKGQTVTLRCDPISGHDNLYWYRRVMGKEIKFLLHFVKESKQDESGMPNNRFLAERTGGTYSTLKVQPAELEDSGVYFCASSQAEGEMNTEAFFGQGTRLTVV.

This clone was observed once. The CDR3 loop reads CASRGQGSYGYTF. The CDR3 bases are TGTGCCAGTCGCGGGCAGGGGAGCTATGGCTACACCTTC. This chain joins TRBV19 and TRBJ1-2; a possible D gene is TRBD1 (6 bases). Trimming pared 8 bases from V and 4 bases from J, leaving 14 bases between. The germline CDR1 and CDR2 sequences are LNHDA and SQIVND (reference sequence). CDR3 size: 13 residues.

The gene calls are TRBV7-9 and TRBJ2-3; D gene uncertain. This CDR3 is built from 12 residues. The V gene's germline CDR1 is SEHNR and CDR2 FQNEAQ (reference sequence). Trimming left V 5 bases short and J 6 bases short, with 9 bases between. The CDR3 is CASSRHSDTQYF. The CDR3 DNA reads TGTGCCAGCAGCCGACATTCGGATACGCAGTATTTT.

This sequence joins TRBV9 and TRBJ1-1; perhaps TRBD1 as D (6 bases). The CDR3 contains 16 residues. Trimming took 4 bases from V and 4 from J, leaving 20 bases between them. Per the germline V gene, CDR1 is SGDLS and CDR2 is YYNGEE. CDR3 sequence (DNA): TGTGCCAGCAGCAAGGGCGGGGGGGCGCTTGCCACTGAAGCTTTCTTT. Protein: CASSKGGGALATEAFF.

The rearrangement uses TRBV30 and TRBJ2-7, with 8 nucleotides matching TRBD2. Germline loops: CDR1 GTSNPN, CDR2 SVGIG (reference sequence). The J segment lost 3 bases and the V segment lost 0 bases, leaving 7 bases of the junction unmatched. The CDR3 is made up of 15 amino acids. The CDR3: CAWSVGASGGYEQYF. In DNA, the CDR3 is TGTGCCTGGAGTGTAGGGGCAAGCGGGGGCTACGAGCAGTACTTC. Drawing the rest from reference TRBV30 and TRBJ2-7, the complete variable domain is SQTIHQWPATLVQPVGSPLSLECTVEGTSNPNLYWYRQAAGRGLQLLFYSVGIGQISSEVPQNLSASRPQDRQFILSSKKLLLSDSGFYLCAWSVGASGGYEQYFGPGTRLTVT.

This chain's CDR3 is CASSETQMRTQYF. The CDR3 nucleotides read TGCGCCAGCAGTGAGACCCAAATGCGGACCCAGTACTTC. The V call is TRBV10-1, the J call TRBJ2-5; D uncertain. Trimming left V 2 bases short and J 7 bases short, with 11 bases between. The germline gives CDR1 WNHNN, CDR2 SYGVQD (reference sequence). There are 13 residues in the CDR3.

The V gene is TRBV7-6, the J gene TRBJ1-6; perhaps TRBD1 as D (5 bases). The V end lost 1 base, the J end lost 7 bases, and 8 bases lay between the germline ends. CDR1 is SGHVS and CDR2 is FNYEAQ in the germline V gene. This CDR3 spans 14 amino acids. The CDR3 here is CASSLDRTNSPLHF. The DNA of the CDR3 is TGTGCCAGCAGCTTAGACAGGACCAATTCACCCCTCCACTTT.

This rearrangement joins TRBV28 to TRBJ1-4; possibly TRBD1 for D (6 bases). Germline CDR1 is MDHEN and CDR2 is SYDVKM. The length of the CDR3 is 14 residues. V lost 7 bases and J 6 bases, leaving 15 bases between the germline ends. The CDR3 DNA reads TGTGCCAGCACCCCGACAGGAACCTATGAAAAACTGTTTTTT. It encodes CASTPTGTYEKLFF.

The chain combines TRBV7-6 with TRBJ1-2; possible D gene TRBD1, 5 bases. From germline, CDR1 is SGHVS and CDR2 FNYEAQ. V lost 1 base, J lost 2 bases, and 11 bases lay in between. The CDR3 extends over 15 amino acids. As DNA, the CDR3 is TGTGCCAGCAGCTTAGGGGGGGGATCAAACTATGGCTACACCTTC. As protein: CASSLGGGSNYGYTF.

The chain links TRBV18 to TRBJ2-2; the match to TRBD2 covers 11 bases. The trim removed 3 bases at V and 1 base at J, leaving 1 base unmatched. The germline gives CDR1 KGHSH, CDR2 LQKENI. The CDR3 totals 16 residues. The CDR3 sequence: CASSPGLAGNTGELFF. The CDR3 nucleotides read TGTGCCAGCTCACCCGGACTAGCGGGGAACACCGGGGAGCTGTTTTTT.

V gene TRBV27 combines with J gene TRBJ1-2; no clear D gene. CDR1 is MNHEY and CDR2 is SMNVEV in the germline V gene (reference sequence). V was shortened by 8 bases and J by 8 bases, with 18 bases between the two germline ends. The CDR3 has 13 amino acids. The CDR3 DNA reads TGTGCCAGCTCACCTTTGGGCGCTGGGGGCTACACCTTC. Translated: CASSPLGAGGYTF.

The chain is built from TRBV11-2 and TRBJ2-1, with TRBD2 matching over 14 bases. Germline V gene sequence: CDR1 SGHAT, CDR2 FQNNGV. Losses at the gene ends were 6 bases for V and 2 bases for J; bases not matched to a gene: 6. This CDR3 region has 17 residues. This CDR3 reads CASRLRTSGGTYNEQFF. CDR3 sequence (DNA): TGTGCCAGCAGACTCAGGACTAGCGGGGGGACCTACAATGAGCAGTTCTTC.

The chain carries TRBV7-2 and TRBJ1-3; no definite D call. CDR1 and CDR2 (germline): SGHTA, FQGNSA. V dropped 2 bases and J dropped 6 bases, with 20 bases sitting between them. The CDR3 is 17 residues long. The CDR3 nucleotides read TGTGCCAGCAGCTTAATCGAGAGTTCCCTGAGGGAAAACACCATATATTTT. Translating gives CASSLIESSLRENTIYF.

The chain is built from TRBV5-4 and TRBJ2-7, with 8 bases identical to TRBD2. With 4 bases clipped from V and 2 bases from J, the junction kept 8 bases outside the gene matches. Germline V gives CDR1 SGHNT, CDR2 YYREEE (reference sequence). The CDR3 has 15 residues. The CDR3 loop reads CASSEFEAGAYEQYF. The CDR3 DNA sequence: TGTGCCAGCAGCGAGTTTGAAGCGGGAGCCTACGAGCAGTACTTC.

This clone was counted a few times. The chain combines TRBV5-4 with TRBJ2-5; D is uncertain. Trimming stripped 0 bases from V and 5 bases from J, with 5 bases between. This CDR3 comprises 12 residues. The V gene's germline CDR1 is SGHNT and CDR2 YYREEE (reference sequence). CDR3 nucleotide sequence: TGTGCCAGCAGCTTGGCCTCGGAGACCCAGTACTTC. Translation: CASSLASETQYF. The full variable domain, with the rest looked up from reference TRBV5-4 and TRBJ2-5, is ETGVTQSPTHLIKTRGQQVTLRCSSQSGHNTVSWYQQALGQGPQFIFQYYREEENGRGNFPPRFSGLQFPNYSSELNVNALELDDSALYLCASSLASETQYFGPGTRLLVL.

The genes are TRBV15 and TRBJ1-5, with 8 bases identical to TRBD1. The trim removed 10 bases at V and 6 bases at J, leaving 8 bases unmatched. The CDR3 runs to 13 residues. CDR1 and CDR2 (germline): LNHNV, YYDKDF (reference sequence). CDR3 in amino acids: CASSTGVGQPQHF. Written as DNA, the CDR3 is TGTGCCAGCTCGACAGGGGTTGGTCAGCCCCAGCATTTT.

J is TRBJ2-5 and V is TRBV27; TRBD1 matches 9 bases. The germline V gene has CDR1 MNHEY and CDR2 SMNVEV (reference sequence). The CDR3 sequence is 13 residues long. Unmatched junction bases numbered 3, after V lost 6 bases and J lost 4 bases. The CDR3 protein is CASSQTGGETQYF. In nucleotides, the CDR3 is TGTGCCAGCAGCCAGACAGGGGGAGAGACCCAGTACTTC.

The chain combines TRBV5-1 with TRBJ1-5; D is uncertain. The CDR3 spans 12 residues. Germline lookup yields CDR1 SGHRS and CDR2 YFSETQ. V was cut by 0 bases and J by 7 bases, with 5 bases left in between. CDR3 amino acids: CASSLGSQPQHF. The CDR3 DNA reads TGCGCCAGCAGCTTGGGTTCACAGCCCCAGCATTTT.

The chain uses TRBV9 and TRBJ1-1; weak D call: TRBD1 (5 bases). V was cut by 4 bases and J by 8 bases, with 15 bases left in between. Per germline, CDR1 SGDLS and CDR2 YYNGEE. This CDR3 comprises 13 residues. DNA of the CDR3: TGTGCCAGCAGCCCGGGCCCGCAGGGAGAAGCTTTCTTT. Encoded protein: CASSPGPQGEAFF.

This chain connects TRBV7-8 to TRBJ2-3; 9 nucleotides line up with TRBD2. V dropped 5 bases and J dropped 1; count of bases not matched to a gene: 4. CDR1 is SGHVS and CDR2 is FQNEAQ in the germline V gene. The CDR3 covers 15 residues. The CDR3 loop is CASSQRTSGTDTQYF. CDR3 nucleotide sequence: TGTGCCAGCAGCCAACGGACTAGCGGCACAGATACGCAGTATTTT.

The CDR3 DNA follows: TGTGCCAGCAGCAGTGCGCGAACTGAAGCTTTCTTT. Translation: CASSSARTEAFF. The J gene is TRBJ1-1, the V gene TRBV5-4; no reliable D call. The V gene lost 4 bases and the J gene lost 5 bases, with 9 bases spanning the gap. The V gene's germline CDR1 is SGHNT and CDR2 YYREEE (reference sequence). The CDR3 consists of 12 residues.

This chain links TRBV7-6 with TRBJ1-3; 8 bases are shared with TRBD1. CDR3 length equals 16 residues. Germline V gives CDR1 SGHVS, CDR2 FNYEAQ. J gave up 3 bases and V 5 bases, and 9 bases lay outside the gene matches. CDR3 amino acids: CASSPLWGTGGNTIYF. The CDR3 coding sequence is TGTGCCAGCAGCCCATTATGGGGGACAGGTGGAAACACCATATATTTT.

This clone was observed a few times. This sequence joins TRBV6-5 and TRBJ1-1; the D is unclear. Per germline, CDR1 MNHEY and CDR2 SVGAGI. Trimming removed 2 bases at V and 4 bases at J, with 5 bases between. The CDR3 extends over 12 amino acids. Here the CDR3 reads CASSYTGTEAFF. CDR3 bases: TGTGCCAGCAGTTACACGGGCACTGAAGCTTTCTTT.

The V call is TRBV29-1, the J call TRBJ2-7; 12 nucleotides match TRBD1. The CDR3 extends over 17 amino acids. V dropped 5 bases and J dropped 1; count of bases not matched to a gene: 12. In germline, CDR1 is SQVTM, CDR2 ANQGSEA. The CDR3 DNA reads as TGCAGCGTTCACCTTTCGGCGGGACAGGGGGCATCCTACGAGCAGTACTTC. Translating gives CSVHLSAGQGASYEQYF.

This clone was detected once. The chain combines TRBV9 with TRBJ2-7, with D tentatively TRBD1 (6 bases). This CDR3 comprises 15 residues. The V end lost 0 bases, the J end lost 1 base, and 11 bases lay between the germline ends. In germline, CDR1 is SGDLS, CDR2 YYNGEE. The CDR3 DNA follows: TGTGCCAGCAGCGTAGGCCAGGGACAATCCTACGAGCAGTACTTC. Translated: CASSVGQGQSYEQYF.